This is a list of T cell receptor beta chains from one sample in a study of blood T cells in healthy people across ages. Via MiXCR, TCRdb re-called the 5' RACE reads, giving one row per CDR3 protein. The top ten clones hold 4% of a sample with over a million distinct CDR3 sequences, about 42% of them seen once. Sequencing was carried out using blood. The origin of the receptors is a woman aged 18 to 35 in good health. CDR3s include the opening cysteine and the closing phenylalanine or tryptophan. D genes are given only for firm matches. The listing skips clone size in some rows; elsewhere it reads once, few, many or a size class.

.,few,TRBV20-1,TRBJ2-3,CSARGGSDTQYF,TGCAGTGCTAGAGGGGGGTCAGATACGCAGTATTTT
.,.,TRBV30,TRBJ1-2,CAWNTPAVSYGYTF,TGTGCCTGGAACACACCGGCGGTTTCATACGGCTACACCTTC
.,.,TRBV6-1,TRBJ2-3,CASFLQGTDTQYF,TGTGCCAGTTTTTTACAGGGAACCGATACGCAGTATTTT
.,.,TRBV7-8,TRBJ2-1,CASSGGRSTEQFF,TGTGCCAGCAGCGGGGGACGATCAACCGAGCAGTTCTTC
.,few,TRBV4-3,TRBJ1-2,CASSQVRGWGYTF,TGCGCCAGCAGCCAAGTAAGGGGATGGGGCTACACCTTC
.,.,TRBV20-1,TRBJ2-7,CSAKGAGTTYEQYF,TGCAGTGCTAAGGGCGCCGGTACAACCTACGAGCAGTACTTC
.,.,TRBV27,TRBJ1-1,CASSLSEGLNTEAFF,TGTGCCAGCAGTTTATCGGAAGGACTCAACACTGAAGCTTTCTTT
.,few,TRBV7-2,TRBJ1-5,CASSLSGGGFNQPQHF,TGTGCCAGCAGCTTATCGGGGGGCGGATTTAATCAGCCCCAGCATTTT
TRBD2,.,TRBV4-1,TRBJ2-2,CASSHSGRNTGELFF,TGCGCCAGCAGCCATAGCGGGAGGAACACCGGGGAGCTGTTTTTT
TRBD2,.,TRBV12-3/TRBV12-4,TRBJ2-4,CASGDDGGGDIQYF,TGTGCCAGCGGTGATGACGGCGGGGGTGACATTCAGTACTTC
.,many,TRBV6-2/TRBV6-3,TRBJ2-7,CASSYSRQQLSYEQYF,TGTGCCAGCAGTTACTCGAGGCAGCAGCTCTCCTACGAGCAGTACTTC
TRBD2,.,TRBV19,TRBJ2-1,CASSTSGRTNEQFF,TGTGCCAGTAGCACTAGCGGGAGAACGAATGAGCAGTTCTTC
TRBD2,.,TRBV29-1,TRBJ2-1,CSVAGTSGSPNEQFF,TGCAGCGTTGCCGGAACTAGCGGGAGCCCCAATGAGCAGTTCTTC
.,.,TRBV28,TRBJ2-1,CTSSHPIGGTVNEQFF,TGTACCAGCAGTCACCCAATCGGCGGGACTGTGAATGAGCAGTTCTTC
TRBD1,once,TRBV5-5,TRBJ1-2,CASSWGQGLANYGYTF,TGTGCCAGCAGCTGGGGACAGGGATTAGCTAACTATGGCTACACCTTC
TRBD2,few,TRBV6-2/TRBV6-3,TRBJ2-1,CASSFGLAGLYEQFF,TGTGCCAGCAGTTTTGGGCTAGCGGGATTATATGAGCAGTTCTTC
TRBD1,.,TRBV24-1,TRBJ2-1,CATSGGGYNEQFF,TGTGCCACCTCAGGGGGCGGATACAATGAGCAGTTCTTC
.,once,TRBV6-2/TRBV6-3,TRBJ2-3,CASSYGGFTATQYF,TGTGCCAGCAGTTACGGAGGGTTTACCGCTACGCAGTATTTT
.,.,TRBV11-2,TRBJ1-5,CASRLQDSPNQPQHF,TGTGCCAGCAGACTGCAGGACAGTCCTAATCAGCCCCAGCATTTT
.,.,TRBV5-4,TRBJ1-3,CASSPAPARGGNTIYF,TGTGCCAGCAGCCCCGCCCCGGCCAGGGGTGGAAACACCATATATTTT
.,once,TRBV12-3/TRBV12-4,TRBJ1-2,CASARGGINYGYTF,TGTGCCAGCGCCCGGGGAGGGATAAACTATGGCTACACCTTC
.,few,TRBV6-2/TRBV6-3,TRBJ2-5,CASSNGAVQRKETQYF,TGTGCCAGCAGTAACGGGGCAGTCCAAAGGAAAGAGACCCAGTACTTC
.,few,TRBV6-5,TRBJ1-6,CASSPSGGSPLHF,TGTGCCAGCAGCCCCTCGGGCGGTTCACCCCTCCACTTT
.,.,TRBV7-2,TRBJ1-2,CASSLAGRTVPYGYTF,TGTGCCAGCAGCTTAGCCGGAAGGACAGTTCCTTATGGCTACACCTTC
.,.,TRBV4-3,TRBJ1-5,CASSQVLWANQPQHF,TGCGCCAGCAGCCAAGTTCTTTGGGCCAATCAGCCCCAGCATTTT
TRBD1,few,TRBV29-1,TRBJ2-7,CSAWGQNNNEQYF,TGCAGCGCTTGGGGACAGAATAACAATGAGCAGTACTTC
.,.,TRBV14,TRBJ2-7,CASRLDSAYEQYF,TGTGCCAGCAGACTCGACAGTGCCTACGAGCAGTACTTC
.,.,TRBV25-1,TRBJ1-4,CASSEYGVNEKLFF,TGTGCCAGCAGTGAATACGGCGTTAATGAAAAACTGTTTTTT
.,.,TRBV10-3,TRBJ2-5,CAISQDSWGETQYF,TGTGCCATCAGCCAGGACTCATGGGGGGAGACCCAGTACTTC
.,.,TRBV6-5,TRBJ1-2,CASRDYSGYTF,TGTGCCAGCAGGGACTATTCCGGCTACACCTTC
.,.,TRBV12-3/TRBV12-4,TRBJ1-2,CASSVEVRRGYTF,TGTGCCAGCAGTGTAGAGGTCAGAAGGGGCTACACCTTC
TRBD2,few,TRBV20-1,TRBJ2-1,CSAFLVGAGKNNEQFF,TGCAGTGCTTTTTTGGTAGGAGCGGGGAAAAACAATGAGCAGTTCTTC
.,.,TRBV9,TRBJ2-1,CASSEVRTYNEQFF,TGTGCCAGCAGCGAGGTTAGGACCTACAATGAGCAGTTCTTC
.,.,TRBV4-2,TRBJ2-1,CASSAQGSSSYNEQFF,TGTGCCAGCAGCGCCCAGGGTTCGAGCTCCTACAATGAGCAGTTCTTC
TRBD2,.,TRBV6-2/TRBV6-3,TRBJ2-7,CASRLGPGGMPYEQYF,TGTGCCAGCAGACTCGGGCCCGGGGGGATGCCCTACGAGCAGTACTTC
.,few,TRBV6-2/TRBV6-3,TRBJ2-5,CASSPIVETQYF,TGTGCCAGCAGTCCAATAGTGGAGACCCAGTACTTC
TRBD1,.,TRBV7-9,TRBJ1-2,CASSRGQGADYGYTF,TGTGCCAGCAGCCGAGGACAGGGGGCTGACTATGGCTACACCTTC
.,few,TRBV4-3,TRBJ2-1,CASSQDRQGPNEQFF,TGCGCCAGCAGCCAAGATCGTCAGGGTCCCAATGAGCAGTTCTTC
.,few,TRBV7-2,TRBJ1-2,CASSLLGLGYTF,TGTGCCAGCAGCTTATTAGGCCTCGGCTACACCTTC
TRBD2,.,TRBV4-2,TRBJ2-5,CASSQDPGEGYNEQYF,TGTGCCAGCAGCCAAGATCCGGGGGAGGGTTACAATGAGCAGTACTTC
.,.,TRBV6-2/TRBV6-3,TRBJ2-6,CASSQPGDSGANVLTF,TGTGCCAGCAGTCAACCCGGAGATTCTGGGGCCAACGTCCTGACTTTC
.,few,TRBV5-1,TRBJ1-2,CASSGWTDHGYTF,TGCGCCAGCAGCGGATGGACCGACCATGGCTACACCTTC
.,.,TRBV5-1,TRBJ1-1,CASSLVPTSNTEAFF,TGCGCCAGCAGCTTGGTCCCGACATCGAACACTGAAGCTTTCTTT
.,few,TRBV6-6,TRBJ2-5,CASRYNNEQYF,TGTGCCAGCAGATATAACAATGAGCAGTACTTC
.,.,TRBV7-9,TRBJ1-1,CASSLGGSMNTEAFF,TGTGCCAGCAGCTTAGGCGGCAGTATGAACACTGAAGCTTTCTTT
.,.,TRBV20-1,TRBJ1-1,CSAPVGETNTEAFF,TGCAGTGCTCCAGTGGGGGAGACGAACACTGAAGCTTTCTTT
TRBD1,.,TRBV7-9,TRBJ1-1,CASSSSGTGRNAEAFF,TGTGCCAGCAGCTCTAGTGGGACAGGGAGGAACGCTGAAGCTTTCTTT
.,many,TRBV27,TRBJ2-7,CASSGPYEQYF,TGTGCCAGCAGTGGACCCTACGAGCAGTACTTC
.,.,TRBV6-2/TRBV6-3,TRBJ1-2,CACGDNYGYTF,TGTGCCTGCGGGGATAACTATGGCTACACCTTC
.,few,TRBV6-1,TRBJ2-3,CASISAQNTDTQYF,TGTGCCAGCATATCGGCCCAAAACACAGATACGCAGTATTTT
TRBD2,.,TRBV18,TRBJ2-2,CASSPTSSGELFF,TGTGCCAGCTCACCGACTAGCTCCGGGGAGCTGTTTTTT
.,.,TRBV6-5,TRBJ1-2,CASSFNRQIYGYTF,TGTGCCAGCAGTTTTAATCGACAGATCTATGGCTACACCTTC
TRBD1,.,TRBV7-2,TRBJ1-5,CASSLDRGLGNQPQHF,TGTGCCAGCAGCTTAGACAGGGGGCTGGGCAATCAGCCCCAGCATTTT
TRBD2,few,TRBV7-9,TRBJ2-1,CASSPSHGTRVHNEQFF,TGTGCCAGCAGCCCTTCGCACGGGACTAGAGTTCACAATGAGCAGTTCTTC
TRBD2,once,TRBV10-3,TRBJ2-1,CATSESLAGVQETQFF,TGTGCCACCAGTGAGTCGCTAGCGGGGGTACAAGAGACCCAGTTCTTC
TRBD2,few,TRBV12-3/TRBV12-4,TRBJ2-5,CASAYRPSGASPTQYF,TGTGCCAGCGCCTACCGACCTAGCGGGGCTTCCCCGACCCAGTACTTC
.,.,TRBV9,TRBJ2-7,CASSSAMGRDEQYF,TGTGCCAGCAGCTCAGCGATGGGACGGGACGAGCAGTACTTC